This T cell receptor beta chain came from a study of blood T cell repertoires in COVID-19 (dated by TCRdb to 2019 to 2021). Regarding the complete study: The collaborator samples originated in the United States, Italy and Spain and spanned the acute and convalescent phases of COVID-19. The prospective study material was composed of cDNA or gDNA derived from T cells, B-cell-depleted T cells, or PBMCs. The dataset comprised deeply sampled blood TCRbeta repertoires from subjects exposed to, actively infected with, or recovered from COVID-19. The repertoires were released in a freely available public database meant as a resource for research on the immune response to SARS-CoV-2. Samples were obtained from the ongoing ImmuneRACE study (first 160 participants) and from 1,254 subjects provided by 6 global collaborators. Nearly every sample came with metadata listing a de-identified subject ID, COVID-19 status, age in years and sex. HLA class I and class II types, where available, came from metadata supplied by the sample provider rather than from assay-based typing. Broad study findings and their caveats: The amount of clinical and demographic metadata varied by source and participant and was provided uncurated.

On this clone: Its binding antigen is unknown. Qualities for individual bases were not recorded, and no much larger clone is one base off.

One collaborating source in Seattle enrolled patients during active infection and followed them longitudinally through the course of disease. Collaborating institutions collected whole blood in K2EDTA tubes following their own protocols. For TCRbeta analysis, collaborator samples were shipped as frozen whole blood, as isolated PBMCs, or as DNA extracted from either sample type. The immunoSEQ Assay, a bias-controlled multiplex PCR, was used to amplify TCRbeta CDR3 regions from genomic DNA. The paper's processing steps were these. Within the assay, amplification of reference gene primers was used to estimate how many nucleated cells each sample contained. Sequence reads were collapsed and filtered to measure the absolute abundance of every unique TCRbeta CDR3 rearrangement. For each sample, productive Simpson clonality was calculated by taking the square root of Simpson's diversity index across productive rearrangements. This is the immuneACCESS table as TCRdb keeps it, with only in-frame sequences that have V and J called. A part of the clones is gone; compared with another copy, unresolved V genes explain less than half, and the rest is unexplained. That table is the source of V, J and clone size, and D and trimming were worked out from the DNA. In all, the sample holds some 270,000 clones, and roughly four fifths of those were seen once. Around 14% of the sample is held by the ten biggest clonotypes.

Sequencing used peripheral blood. The receptor comes from a person aged 70 to 85 with COVID-19, enrolled during active disease.

CDR3 region: CASSGLAGGSYTQYF. The bases read TGTGCCAGCAGCGGACTAGCGGGAGGGTCATATACGCAGTATTTT. The chain joins TRBV7-9 to TRBJ2-3, and 15 junctional nucleotides match TRBD2. The germline V gene (reference sequence) sets CDR1 to SEHNR and CDR2 to FQNEAQ. For this chain, trimming is 5 bases at the V end and 7 bases at the J end, and the number of junction bases without a gene match is 4. The CDR3, cysteine through phenylalanine, is 15 amino acids long. Here the CDR3 DNA is all that survives: 45 bases in frame from base 1.